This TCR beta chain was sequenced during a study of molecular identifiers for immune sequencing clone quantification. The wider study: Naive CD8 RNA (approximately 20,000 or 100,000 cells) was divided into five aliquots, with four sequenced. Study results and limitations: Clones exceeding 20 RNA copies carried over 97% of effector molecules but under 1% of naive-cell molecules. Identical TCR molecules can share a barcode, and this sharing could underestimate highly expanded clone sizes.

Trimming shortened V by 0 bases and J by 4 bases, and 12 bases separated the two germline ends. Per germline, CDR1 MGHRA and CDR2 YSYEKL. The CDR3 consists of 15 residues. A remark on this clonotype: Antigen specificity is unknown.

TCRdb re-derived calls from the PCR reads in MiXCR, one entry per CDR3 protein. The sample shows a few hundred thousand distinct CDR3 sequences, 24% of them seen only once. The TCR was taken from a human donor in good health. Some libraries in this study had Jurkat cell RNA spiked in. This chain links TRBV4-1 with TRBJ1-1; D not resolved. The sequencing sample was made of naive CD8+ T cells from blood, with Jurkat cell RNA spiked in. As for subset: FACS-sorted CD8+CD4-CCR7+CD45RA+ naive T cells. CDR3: CASSQESGRATEAFF. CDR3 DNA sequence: TGCGCCAGCAGCCAAGAGTCCGGGAGGGCCACTGAAGCTTTCTTT.